The 15 T cell receptor beta chains in this list originate from one sample, sequenced in a study of T cells in Graves' hyperthyroidism and ophthalmopathy. TCR beta CDR3 region amplification was performed from RNA transcripts. Using the HTBI primer set, a first-round RT-PCR was run on the TCR CDR3. TCRdb re-called the multiplex PCR reads through MiXCR, storing one row per CDR3 protein. The sample includes around 600,000 distinct CDR3 sequences, roughly 15% seen only once; the top ten take 2.5% to 4%. Sequenced: blood. The receptors were gathered from a woman in her thirties or forties with Graves' ophthalmopathy.

Comment on this clonotype: A clone one base away is much larger, so this may be a read error. This rearrangement joins TRBV5-1 to TRBJ2-1; D is uncertain. The length of the CDR3 is 15 residues. Germline V gives CDR1 SGHRS, CDR2 YFSETQ. CDR3 region: CASSLDTQAYNEQSF. The DNA for the CDR3 is TGCGCCAGCAGCTTGGACACCCAGGCCTACAATGAGCAGTCCTTC.

This clonotype has a count of ten or more. The rearrangement joins TRBV24-1 to TRBJ2-3, with TRBD1 matching 8 bases. The CDR3 length is 15 residues. Trimming at V came to 4 bases and at J to 3 bases, leaving 5 bases not matched to a gene. Germline-derived CDR1 and CDR2 are KGHDR and SFDVKD. The chain's CDR3 is CATSDDRGRTDTQYF. The CDR3 nucleotides are TGTGCCACCAGTGACGACAGGGGACGGACAGATACGCAGTATTTT.

Worth noting for this clonotype: This may be a read error, as it is one base from a much larger clone. The V call is TRBV6-9, the J call TRBJ2-5, with TRBD2 matching over 8 bases. This CDR3 is built from 14 residues. Trimming removed 3 bases from V and 1 base from J; junction bases left unmatched: 1. Germline V CDR1 and CDR2: MNHGY, SVAAGI. CDR3 DNA sequence: TGTGCCAGCAGTTACCGGGGGGGCCAAGAGACCCAGTACTTC. This encodes CASSYRGGQETQYF.

This clonotype was seen at least ten times. The chain couples TRBV7-2 to TRBJ1-5; the match to TRBD1 covers 8 bases. Germline lookup yields CDR1 SGHTA and CDR2 FQGNSA. This CDR3 comprises 15 residues. Trimming removed 4 bases from V and 4 bases from J; junction bases left unmatched: 6. CDR3 DNA: TGTGCCAGCAGCTCCCGGACAGGGAGGAATCAGCCCCAGCATTTT. It encodes CASSSRTGRNQPQHF.

This clonotype was seen repeatedly, ten times or more. The gene calls are TRBV6-1 and TRBJ2-5, with 9 nucleotides matching TRBD2. The germline V gene encodes CDR1 MNHNS and CDR2 SASEGT. The CDR3 is made up of 15 amino acids. V shed 9 bases, J shed 5 bases, and the junction held 13 bases outside the gene matches. The CDR3 nucleotides are TGTGCCAGTAAGGTTGGAGCGGGAGGTTGGGAGACCCAGTACTTC. Its protein product is CASKVGAGGWETQYF.

The table lists this clonotype with many counts. The rearrangement uses TRBV4-1 and TRBJ2-7; D may be TRBD2 (5 bases). Germline V gene lookup returns CDR1 MGHRA and CDR2 YSYEKL. The CDR3 covers 17 residues. Trimming removed 4 bases at V and 2 bases at J, with 21 bases between. The CDR3 here is CASSRGSQVAFPYEQYF. Written as DNA, the CDR3 is TGCGCCAGCAGCCGAGGAAGTCAGGTAGCGTTCCCCTACGAGCAGTACTTC.

The count of this clonotype is one. This chain joins TRBV19 and TRBJ2-2, with 10 bases lining up with TRBD2. V lost 6 bases and J lost 2; bases outside the gene matches: 3. The CDR3 extends over 15 amino acids. Germline V gene data show CDR1 as LNHDA and CDR2 as SQIVND (reference sequence). CDR3 protein: CASRLAGRNTGELFF. Written as DNA, the CDR3 is TGTGCCAGTAGACTAGCGGGGAGAAACACCGGGGAGCTGTTTTTT.

This clonotype was seen many times. J is TRBJ2-4 and V is TRBV6-1; TRBD2 aligns across 7 bases. Germline loops: CDR1 MNHNS, CDR2 SASEGT. CDR3 length: 15 amino acids. J lost 5 bases, V lost 2 bases, and 6 bases had no gene match. The CDR3 DNA follows: TGTGCCAGCAGTGAATACTCGGGGGGACAAAACATTCAGTACTTC. This sequence encodes CASSEYSGGQNIQYF.

In its sample, this clonotype was seen a few times. The chain joins TRBV12-3 or TRBV12-4 to TRBJ2-3; D is unclear. Trimming shortened V by 6 bases and J by 11 bases, and 15 bases separated the two germline ends. There are 12 residues in the CDR3. CDR3 amino acids: CASSEQSPGQYF. CDR3 DNA: TGTGCCAGCAGCGAACAGAGCCCCGGGCAGTATTTT.

At least ten counts were recorded for this clonotype. The J gene is TRBJ1-1, the V gene TRBV30; D gene uncertain. Germline lookup yields CDR1 GTSNPN and CDR2 SVGIG (reference sequence). The CDR3 spans 11 residues. Deletions cut 3 bases from V and 0 bases from J, with 2 bases between. This CDR3 reads CAWRMNTEAFF. The CDR3 nucleotides are TGTGCCTGGAGAATGAACACTGAAGCTTTCTTT. Using reference TRBV30 and TRBJ1-1 for the parts outside the CDR3, the full variable domain is SQTIHQWPATLVQPVGSPLSLECTVEGTSNPNLYWYRQAAGRGLQLLFYSVGIGQISSEVPQNLSASRPQDRQFILSSKKLLLSDSGFYLCAWRMNTEAFFGQGTRLTVV.

This clonotype was observed many times. The rearrangement uses TRBV18 and TRBJ2-1, with D hard to call. This CDR3 is built from 13 residues. Germline lookup yields CDR1 KGHSH and CDR2 LQKENI. The germline V and J ends were trimmed by 3 bases and 6 bases, with 9 bases remaining between them. CDR3 DNA: TGTGCCAGCTCACCTGACCAAATCAATGAGCAGTTCTTC. Protein product: CASSPDQINEQFF.

The chain has TRBV11-2 and TRBJ2-5, with D possibly TRBD2 on 5 matching bases. This CDR3 has 15 residues. Per germline, CDR1 SGHAT and CDR2 FQNNGV. The V end was cut by 3 bases, the J end by 1 base, with 12 bases between. The DNA for the CDR3 is TGTGCCAGCAGCTTGCTGCGGGCCCTCCAAGAGACCCAGTACTTC. Translated, it gives CASSLLRALQETQYF.

This clonotype has just a few counts. The V and J genes are TRBV6-2 or TRBV6-3 and TRBJ1-4, with a weak D call TRBD1 (6 bases). Germline CDR1 is MNHEY and CDR2 is SVGEGT. V lost 5 bases and J lost 6, with 16 bases in between. CDR3 length: 15 residues. The CDR3 spells CASSPQQGVDEKLFF. The CDR3 nucleotides are TGTGCCAGCAGTCCCCAACAGGGAGTCGATGAAAAACTGTTTTTT.

The chain is built from TRBV7-9 and TRBJ1-1; D might be TRBD1 (5 bases). The CDR3 consists of 14 residues. Germline V gene sequence: CDR1 SEHNR, CDR2 FQNEAQ (reference sequence). Trimming left V 5 bases short and J 4 bases short, with 14 bases between. CDR3 in amino acids: CASSPLDSSTEAFF. CDR3 nucleotide sequence: TGTGCCAGCAGCCCTCTCGACAGCTCCACTGAAGCTTTCTTT.

Turning to this clonotype: This may be a read error, as it is one base from a much larger clone. The chain combines TRBV28 with TRBJ1-5, with TRBD1 as a possible D gene (6 bases). Germline V CDR1 and CDR2: MDHEN, SYDVKM. This CDR3 comprises 13 residues. The CDR3, as DNA: TGTGCCAGCAGCAGGGGACTTGATCAGCCCCGGCATTTT. Its translation: CASSRGLDQPRHF.